This record covers a single T cell receptor (beta chain). Its cognate antigen has yet to be identified. No much larger clone exists at a distance of one base, and base qualities are not known. TCRbeta CDR3 regions were amplified from genomic DNA by means of the immunoSEQ Assay, a bias-controlled multiplex PCR. The authors' pipeline ran thus. Nucleated cell counts per sample were estimated from amplification of reference gene primers within the assay. To quantify the absolute abundance of each unique TCRbeta CDR3 rearrangement, sequence reads were collapsed and filtered. For each sample, productive Simpson clonality was calculated as the square root of Simpson's diversity index across productive rearrangements. Imported from immuneACCESS, the table was reduced by TCRdb to in-frame sequences with V and J called. These copies leave out some clones; in studies compared against another copy, an unresolved V gene accounts for under half, and the cause of the remainder is not known. The V and J calls and clone size are taken from that table; D and trimming were inferred from the DNA. This sample holds approximately 170,000 clones; 85% to 95% were observed only once. Just under 2% of the sample lies in the top ten.

This specimen comes from a study of blood T cell repertoires in COVID-19 (dated by TCRdb to 2018 to 2020). For the study in its entirety: Samples covering the acute and convalescent phases of COVID-19 were provided by collaborators in the United States, Italy and Spain. The prospective study material was composed of cDNA or gDNA derived from T cells, B-cell-depleted T cells, or PBMCs. The samples were drawn from the first 160 participants of the ongoing ImmuneRACE study and from 1,254 subjects provided by 6 global collaborators. A freely available public database, intended as a resource for researchers studying the immune response to SARS-CoV-2, is where the repertoires were released. Sample metadata almost always included a de-identified subject ID, COVID-19 status, age in years and sex. Subjects who had been exposed to COVID-19, were actively infected with it, or had recovered from it provided the deeply sampled blood TCRbeta repertoires that made up the dataset. Where HLA class I and class II types were available, the types were taken from metadata supplied by the sample provider, not from assay-based typing.

Including cysteine and phenylalanine, the CDR3 has 16 amino acids. Solely the CDR3 DNA is kept, with 48 bases framed from the first base. The germline V gene (reference sequence) provides CDR1 LGHDT and CDR2 YNNKEL. V is pared back by 3 bases and J by 0 bases, with 12 bases lying between the germline termini. Paper-wide results and their limitations: Clinical and demographic metadata were provided uncurated, with the amount varying by source and participant.

One collaborating source in Seattle enrolled patients while the patients were actively infected and followed the patients over time throughout the course of disease. Whole blood was collected in K2EDTA tubes by collaborating institutions according to the institutions' own protocols. For TCRbeta analysis, collaborator samples were shipped as frozen whole blood, as isolated PBMCs, or as DNA extracted from either sample type. Sequencing was carried out using peripheral blood. This receptor was identified in an older woman with COVID-19, enrolled during active disease. The chain is made from TRBV3-1 (or the pseudogene TRBV3-2) and TRBJ1-3; a tentative D match to TRBD1 spans 5 bases. The CDR3 protein sequence reads: CASSQGGRISGNTIYF. The DNA is TGTGCCAGCAGCCAGGGGGGACGGATCTCTGGAAACACCATATATTTT.